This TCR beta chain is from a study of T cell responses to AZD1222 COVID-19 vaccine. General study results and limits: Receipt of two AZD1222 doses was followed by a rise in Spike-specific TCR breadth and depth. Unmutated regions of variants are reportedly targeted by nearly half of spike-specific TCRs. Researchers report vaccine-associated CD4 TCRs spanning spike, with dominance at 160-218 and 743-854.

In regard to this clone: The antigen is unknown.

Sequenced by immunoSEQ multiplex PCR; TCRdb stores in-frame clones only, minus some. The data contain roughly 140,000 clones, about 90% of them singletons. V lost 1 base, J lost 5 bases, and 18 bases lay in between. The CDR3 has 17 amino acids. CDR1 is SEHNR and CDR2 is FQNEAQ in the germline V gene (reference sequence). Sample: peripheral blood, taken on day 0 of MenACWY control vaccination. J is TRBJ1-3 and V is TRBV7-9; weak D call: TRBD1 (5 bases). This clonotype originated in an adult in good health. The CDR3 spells CASSLGVLGGDRNTIYF. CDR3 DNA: TGTGCCAGCAGCTTAGGAGTGCTGGGGGGAGATCGAAACACCATATATTTT.